Relative to its sample, the clone carrying this TCR beta chain is medium-sized. The sample originates from a study of neurological immune-mediated disorders. The CDR3 covers 14 residues. Trimming left V 3 bases short and J 2 bases short, with 13 bases between. Per the germline V gene, CDR1 is SQVTM and CDR2 is ANQGSEA. The cDNA came from 5'RACE, which used 10-nucleotide random UMIs. Every sequencing run generated over 190 million TCR-beta sequences from 15-18 subjects. TCRdb redid the calling of the 5' RACE reads with MiXCR, one entry per CDR3 protein. In the table there are more than 13,000 distinct CDR3 sequences, about 10% of which are singletons.

J is TRBJ1-1 and V is TRBV29-1; a weak D match, TRBD1 (5 bases). Specimen: PBMCs. This sequence originates from a woman between 40 and 55 years old in good health. The CDR3 DNA sequence: TGCAGCGTTGATTTTCCGGGGACCAACACTGAAGCTTTCTTT. It is translated as CSVDFPGTNTEAFF. Variable domain in full (rest from reference TRBV29-1 and TRBJ1-1): SAVISQKPSRDICQRGTSLTIQCQVDSQVTMMFWYRQQPGQSLTLIATANQGSEATYESGFVIDKFPISRPNLTFSTLTVSNMSPEDSSIYLCSVDFPGTNTEAFFGQGTRLTVV.